This T cell receptor beta chain was sequenced during a study of blood T cell repertoires in COVID-19. Original analysis: Quantification of nucleated cells was approximated via reference gene primer amplification. The protocol was immunoSEQ multiplex PCR, while the TCRdb copy is restricted to in-frame clones and leaves out a portion. That table supplies the V and J calls and clone size; D and trimming were determined from the DNA. The sample holds about 59,000 clones, around 85% seen once. The CDR3 loop spans 18 amino acids. Looked up from germline, CDR1 is SGHTA and CDR2 is FQGNSA. Losses at the gene ends were 5 bases for V and 5 bases for J; bases not matched to a gene: 11.

The sequenced sample was peripheral blood. The TCR was taken from a human donor in a cohort sampled during active COVID-19. The chain combines TRBV7-2 with TRBJ2-3; 15 nucleotides agree with TRBD2. The CDR3 DNA sequence: TGTGCCAGCAGCCCCCCCGGACTAGCGGGAGGGCAGGTAGATACGCAGTATTTT. It is translated as CASSPPGLAGGQVDTQYF.